This TCR beta chain was recovered during a study of human T cells and chemical hapten exposure. Findings and limits, study-wide: DPC sensitization left the count of TCRs above 1 in 1000 unchanged.

A few counts support this clonotype. The antigen is undetermined. TCRdb reanalysed the RACE reads using MiXCR and keeps one entry per CDR3 protein. Among 250,000 or so distinct CDR3 sequences, just under 8% were seen once, and the ten largest hold approximately 1.2%. CDR3 size: 13 residues. Trimming pared 5 bases from V and 3 bases from J, leaving 10 bases between. Noted time point: pre-sensitization, week 0. Treatment in this sample: therapeutic diphenylcyclopropenone sensitization with weekly scalp DPC. This clonotype was sampled from a man between 18 and 35 years old with alopecia areata. Some clones in this sample may be carry-over from other donors' samples. Sequencing was performed on whole blood, taken in connection with sensitization to the hapten diphenylcyclopropenone (DPC). The V gene is TRBV12-3 or TRBV12-4, the J gene TRBJ2-5; D gene uncertain. The CDR3 sequence is CASSHPGEETQYF. The CDR3 DNA sequence: TGTGCCAGCAGTCACCCCGGTGAAGAGACCCAGTACTTC.